The rows below give T cell receptor beta chains drawn from one sample of a study of T cell repertoires in cytomegalovirus infection. Antigens of these TCRs are unknown. TCRdb processed the reads anew with MiXCR; each CDR3 protein has one entry. This table has roughly 500,000 distinct CDR3 sequences, more than 30% appearing once. Sequencing was performed on cultured PBMCs, taken from culture after CMV antigen stimulation. These receptors originate from a human donor in good health (CMV status not recorded). Some clones in this sample may be carry-over from other donors' samples. CDR3s include the opening cysteine and the closing phenylalanine or tryptophan. A D gene is named only where the DNA matches it firmly. Part of the rows lack a size; the others show once, few, many or a class for expanded clones.

d_call j_call clone_size v_call cdr3_aa cdr3_nt
- TRBJ2-2 - TRBV27 CASSFFGNTGELFF TGTGCCAGCAGTTTTTTCGGAAACACCGGGGAGCTGTTTTTT
- TRBJ2-1 - TRBV7-8 CASSLRGAASYNEQFF TGTGCCAGCAGCCTTAGGGGAGCTGCTTCCTACAATGAGCAGTTCTTC
TRBD1 TRBJ1-4 - TRBV7-2 CASSPRQGADEKLFF TGTGCCAGCAGCCCGAGACAGGGGGCGGACGAAAAACTGTTTTTT
TRBD2 TRBJ2-1 many TRBV11-3 CASSLTSGNVNEQFF TGTGCCAGCAGCTTAACTAGCGGGAATGTCAATGAGCAGTTCTTC
TRBD2 TRBJ2-7 - TRBV7-2 CASSLLAGLYEQYF TGTGCCAGCAGCTTACTAGCGGGGTTATACGAGCAGTACTTC
- TRBJ2-3 - TRBV6-1 CASSYGDVPTDTQYF TGTGCCAGCAGTTATGGGGACGTCCCCACAGATACGCAGTATTTT
- TRBJ2-4 - TRBV29-1 CSVEAAGNIQYF TGCAGCGTTGAGGCAGCAGGAAACATTCAGTACTTC
- TRBJ2-5 few TRBV20-1 CSATLGGETQYF TGCAGTGCTACCCTAGGTGGAGAGACCCAGTACTTC
TRBD1 TRBJ2-5 - TRBV28 CASSYGTGTRGTQYF TGTGCCAGCAGTTACGGGACAGGCACCCGGGGGACCCAGTACTTC
- TRBJ2-5 - TRBV27 CASSLIPSTQTQYF TGTGCCAGCAGTTTAATTCCTAGCACCCAGACCCAGTACTTC
- TRBJ1-2 few TRBV20-1 CSARDLASYLPSNYGYTF TGCAGTGCTAGAGATTTGGCGTCTTACCTTCCTTCTAACTATGGCTACACCTTC
- TRBJ2-7 - TRBV7-2 CASSRNTFGEQYF TGTGCCAGCAGCAGGAACACCTTTGGGGAGCAGTACTTC
TRBD1 TRBJ2-7 - TRBV6-5 CASSGPGGPRPYEQYF TGTGCCAGCAGTGGGCCAGGGGGCCCCCGTCCCTACGAGCAGTACTTC
TRBD2 TRBJ2-2 few TRBV7-7 CASSPGTRSRELFF TGTGCTAGCAGCCCCGGGACTAGAAGCCGGGAGCTGTTTTTT
- TRBJ1-2 - TRBV5-6 CASSLDRGTLYGYTF TGTGCCAGCAGCCTTGATCGGGGGACCCTCTATGGCTACACCTTC
- TRBJ2-7 many TRBV7-6 CASSLPTGWPYEQYF TGTGCCAGCAGCTTACCGACAGGTTGGCCCTACGAGCAGTACTTC